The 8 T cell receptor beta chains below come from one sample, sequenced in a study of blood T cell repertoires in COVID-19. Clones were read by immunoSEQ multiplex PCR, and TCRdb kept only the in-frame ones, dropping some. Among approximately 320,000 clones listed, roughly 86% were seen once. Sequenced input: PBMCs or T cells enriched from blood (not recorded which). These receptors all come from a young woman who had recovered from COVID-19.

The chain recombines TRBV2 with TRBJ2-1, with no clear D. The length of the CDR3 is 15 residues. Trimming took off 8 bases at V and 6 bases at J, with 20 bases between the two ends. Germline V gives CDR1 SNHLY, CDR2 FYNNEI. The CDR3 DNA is TGTGCCAGCCGGTGGAGAGAGGAGCGTTTCAATGAGCAGTTCTTC. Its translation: CASRWREERFNEQFF.

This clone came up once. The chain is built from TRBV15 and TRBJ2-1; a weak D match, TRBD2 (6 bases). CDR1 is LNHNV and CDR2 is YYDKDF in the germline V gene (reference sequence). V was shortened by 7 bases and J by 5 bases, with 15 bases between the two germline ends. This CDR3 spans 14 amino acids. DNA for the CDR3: TGTGCCACCACAGAGACTAGGGTTAACAATGAGCAGTTCTTC. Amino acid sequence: CATTETRVNNEQFF.

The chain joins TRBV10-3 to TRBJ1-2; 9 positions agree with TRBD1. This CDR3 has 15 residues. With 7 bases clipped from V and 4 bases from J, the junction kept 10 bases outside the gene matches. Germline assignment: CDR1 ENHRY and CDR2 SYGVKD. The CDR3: CAINAAGTGFYGYTF. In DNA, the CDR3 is TGTGCCATCAATGCCGCCGGGACAGGGTTCTATGGCTACACCTTC.

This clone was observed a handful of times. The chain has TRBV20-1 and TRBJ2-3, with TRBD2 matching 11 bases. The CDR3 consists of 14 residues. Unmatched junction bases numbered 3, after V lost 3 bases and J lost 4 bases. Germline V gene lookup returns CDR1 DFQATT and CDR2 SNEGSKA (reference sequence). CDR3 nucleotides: TGCAGTGCTAGTAGCGGGAGGGCCGCAGATACGCAGTATTTT. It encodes CSASSGRAADTQYF.

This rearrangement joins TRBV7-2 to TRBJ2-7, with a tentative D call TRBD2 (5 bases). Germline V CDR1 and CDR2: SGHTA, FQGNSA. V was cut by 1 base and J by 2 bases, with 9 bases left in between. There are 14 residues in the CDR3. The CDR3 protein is CASSLVGSAYEQYF. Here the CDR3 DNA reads TGTGCCAGCAGCTTAGTCGGTAGCGCCTACGAGCAGTACTTC.

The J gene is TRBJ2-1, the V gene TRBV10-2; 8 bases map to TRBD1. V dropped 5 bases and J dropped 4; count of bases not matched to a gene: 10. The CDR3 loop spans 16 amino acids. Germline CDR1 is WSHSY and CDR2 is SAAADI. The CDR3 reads CASSIGTGYFYNEQFF. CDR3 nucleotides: TGCGCCAGCAGTATTGGGACAGGATACTTTTACAATGAGCAGTTCTTC.

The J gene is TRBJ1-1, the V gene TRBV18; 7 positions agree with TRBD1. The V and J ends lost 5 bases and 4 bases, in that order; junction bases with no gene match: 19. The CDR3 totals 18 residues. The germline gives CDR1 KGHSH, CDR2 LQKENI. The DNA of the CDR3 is TGTGCCAGCTCAACGTACAGGGGTTCCGGCGATGGGGGCACTGAAGCTTTCTTT. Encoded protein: CASSTYRGSGDGGTEAFF.

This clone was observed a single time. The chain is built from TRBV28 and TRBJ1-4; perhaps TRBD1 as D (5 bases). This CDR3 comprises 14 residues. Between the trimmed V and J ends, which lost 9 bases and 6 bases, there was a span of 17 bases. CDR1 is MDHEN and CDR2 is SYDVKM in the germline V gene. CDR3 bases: TGTGCCAGTACCTCCGGGGGGGTGGATGAAAAACTGTTTTTT. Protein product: CASTSGGVDEKLFF.